This T cell receptor (beta chain) appears in the sequencing data of a study of cytomegalovirus exposure and HLA in healthy donors. Study-wide results and limits: As a later analysis showed, several of the most significant clusters appeared to be linked to common viral pathogens. High specificity and sensitivity for cytomegalovirus status were reported for the classifier. Later analysis demonstrated an association between a missense DCLRE1C variant and TCR beta V- and J-gene trimming. Reportedly, a later analysis found an Asian-associated ancestry cluster had fewer N-insertions than the approximately 600-donor mean.

The CDR3 contains 14 residues. Trimming stripped 7 bases from V and 7 bases from J, with 16 bases between. Germline CDR1 SEHNR, CDR2 FQNEAQ (reference sequence). 13 Jbeta primers and 60 Vbeta primers were used for the PCR. Only in-frame clones appear in the TCRdb table, and some are missing; sequencing was by immunoSEQ multiplex PCR. The table has approximately 160,000 clones, approximately 80% seen once. This clone showed up just a few times. Its antigen remains unknown. The V call is TRBV7-9, the J call TRBJ1-4; tentative D call: TRBD1 (6 bases). Sequenced material: PBMCs. The TCR comes from a woman aged 40 to 49 in good health and CMV-seropositive. CDR3: CASNSAGEGEKLFF. In DNA form, the CDR3 reads TGTGCCAGCAACTCCGCAGGGGAGGGTGAAAAACTGTTTTTT.